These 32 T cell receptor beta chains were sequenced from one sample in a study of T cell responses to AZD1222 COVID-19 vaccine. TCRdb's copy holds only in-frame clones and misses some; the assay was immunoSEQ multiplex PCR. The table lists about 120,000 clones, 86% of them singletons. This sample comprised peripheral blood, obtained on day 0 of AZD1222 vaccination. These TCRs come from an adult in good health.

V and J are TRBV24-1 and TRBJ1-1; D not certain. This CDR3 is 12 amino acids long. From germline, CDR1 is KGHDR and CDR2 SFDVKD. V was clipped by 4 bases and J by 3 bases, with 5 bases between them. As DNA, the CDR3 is TGTGCCACCAGTGACCGAGACACTGAAGCTTTCTTT. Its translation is CATSDRDTEAFF.

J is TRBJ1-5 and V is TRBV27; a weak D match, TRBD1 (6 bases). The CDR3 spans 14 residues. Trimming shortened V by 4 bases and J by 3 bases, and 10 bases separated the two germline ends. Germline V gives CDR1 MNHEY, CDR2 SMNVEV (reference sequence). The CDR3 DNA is TGTGCCAGCAGTTGGCAGGGGCCCAATCAGCCCCAGCATTTT. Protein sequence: CASSWQGPNQPQHF.

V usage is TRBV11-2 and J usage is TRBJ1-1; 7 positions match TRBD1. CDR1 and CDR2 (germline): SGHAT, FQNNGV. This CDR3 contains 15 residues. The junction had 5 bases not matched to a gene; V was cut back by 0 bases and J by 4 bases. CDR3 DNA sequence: TGTGCCAGCAGCTTAGAGCGCAGGGGGGTCACTGAAGCTTTCTTT. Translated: CASSLERRGVTEAFF.

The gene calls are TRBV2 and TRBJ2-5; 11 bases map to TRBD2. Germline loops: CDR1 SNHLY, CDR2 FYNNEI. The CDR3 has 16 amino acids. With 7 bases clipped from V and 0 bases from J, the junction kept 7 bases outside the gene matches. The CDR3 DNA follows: TGTGCCAGCACCCCGGGACTAGCGGCAAACCAAGAGACCCAGTACTTC. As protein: CASTPGLAANQETQYF.

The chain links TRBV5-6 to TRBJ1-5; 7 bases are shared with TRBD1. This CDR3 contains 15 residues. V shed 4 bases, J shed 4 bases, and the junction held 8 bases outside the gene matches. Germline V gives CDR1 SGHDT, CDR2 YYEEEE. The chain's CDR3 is CASSHNRGGNQPQHF. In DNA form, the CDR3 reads TGTGCCAGCAGCCACAACAGGGGTGGGAATCAGCCCCAGCATTTT.

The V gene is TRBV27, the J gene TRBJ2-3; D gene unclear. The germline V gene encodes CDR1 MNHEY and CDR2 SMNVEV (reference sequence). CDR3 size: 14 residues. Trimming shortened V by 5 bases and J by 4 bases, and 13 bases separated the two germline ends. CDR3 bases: TGTGCCAGCAGTCCTGCCCCTAGGGCAGATACGCAGTATTTT. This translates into CASSPAPRADTQYF.

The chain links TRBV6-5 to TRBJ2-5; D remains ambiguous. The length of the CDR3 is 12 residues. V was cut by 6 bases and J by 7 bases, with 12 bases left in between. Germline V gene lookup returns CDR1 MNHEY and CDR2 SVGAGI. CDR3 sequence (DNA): TGTGCCAGCAGCCTCCAGGAAGGGACCCAGTACTTC. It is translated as CASSLQEGTQYF.

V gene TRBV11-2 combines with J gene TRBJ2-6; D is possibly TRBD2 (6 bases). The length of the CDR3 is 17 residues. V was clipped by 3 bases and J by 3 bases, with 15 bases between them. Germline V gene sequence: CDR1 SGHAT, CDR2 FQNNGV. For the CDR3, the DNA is TGTGCCAGCAGCTTTACGGAGGGAGTCAGTGGGGCCAACGTCCTGACTTTC. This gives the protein CASSFTEGVSGANVLTF.

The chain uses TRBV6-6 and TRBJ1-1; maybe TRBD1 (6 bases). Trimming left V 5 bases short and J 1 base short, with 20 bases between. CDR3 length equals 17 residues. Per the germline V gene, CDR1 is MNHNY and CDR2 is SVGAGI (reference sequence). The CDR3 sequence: CASSPGSGGWGNTEAFF. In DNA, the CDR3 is TGTGCCAGCAGTCCCGGGAGTGGGGGCTGGGGGAACACTGAAGCTTTCTTT.

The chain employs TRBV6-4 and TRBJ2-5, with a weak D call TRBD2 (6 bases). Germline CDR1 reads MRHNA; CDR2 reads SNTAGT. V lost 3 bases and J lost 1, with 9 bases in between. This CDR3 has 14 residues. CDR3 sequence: CASSESGRQETQYF. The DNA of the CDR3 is TGTGCCAGCAGTGAGAGCGGGCGCCAAGAGACCCAGTACTTC.

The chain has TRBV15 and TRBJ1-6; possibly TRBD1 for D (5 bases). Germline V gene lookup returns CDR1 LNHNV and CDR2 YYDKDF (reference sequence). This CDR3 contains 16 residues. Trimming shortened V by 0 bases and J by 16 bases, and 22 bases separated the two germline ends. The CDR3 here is CATSRDGQGAIQSLHF. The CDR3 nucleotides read TGTGCCACCAGCAGAGATGGGCAGGGCGCCATCCAGAGTCTCCACTTT.

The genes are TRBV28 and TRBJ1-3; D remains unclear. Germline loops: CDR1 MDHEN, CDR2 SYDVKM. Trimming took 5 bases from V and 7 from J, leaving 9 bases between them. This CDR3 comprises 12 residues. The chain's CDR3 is CASSGLPNTIYF. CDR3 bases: TGTGCCAGCAGTGGGCTCCCGAACACCATATATTTT.

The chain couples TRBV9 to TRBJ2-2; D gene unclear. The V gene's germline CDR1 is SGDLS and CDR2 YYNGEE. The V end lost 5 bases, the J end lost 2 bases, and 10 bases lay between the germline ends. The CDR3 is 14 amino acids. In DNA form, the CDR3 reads TGTGCCAGCAGGACCCTAGGAAACACCGGGGAGCTGTTTTTT. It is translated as CASRTLGNTGELFF.

CDR3 amino acids: CASSFWRTGGCNQPQHF. CDR3 DNA: TGTGCCAGCAGCTTTTGGCGGACAGGGGGTTGCAATCAGCCCCAGCATTTT. The rearrangement uses TRBV21-1 and TRBJ1-5; TRBD1, the table's D call, was not compared with the DNA. TRBV21-1 is an annotated pseudogene. This CDR3 spans 17 amino acids.

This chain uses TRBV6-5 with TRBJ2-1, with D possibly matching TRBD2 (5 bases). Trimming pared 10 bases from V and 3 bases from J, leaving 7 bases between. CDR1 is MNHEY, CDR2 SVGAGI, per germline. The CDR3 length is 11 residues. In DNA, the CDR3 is TGTGCCACCGGGGACTACAATGAGCAGTTCTTC. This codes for CATGDYNEQFF.

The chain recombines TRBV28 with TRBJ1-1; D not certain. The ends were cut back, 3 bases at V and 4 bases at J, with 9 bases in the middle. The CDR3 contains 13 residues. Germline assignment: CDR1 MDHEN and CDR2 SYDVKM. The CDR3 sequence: CASSLVEGTEAFF. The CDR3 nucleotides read TGTGCCAGCAGTTTGGTCGAGGGCACTGAAGCTTTCTTT.

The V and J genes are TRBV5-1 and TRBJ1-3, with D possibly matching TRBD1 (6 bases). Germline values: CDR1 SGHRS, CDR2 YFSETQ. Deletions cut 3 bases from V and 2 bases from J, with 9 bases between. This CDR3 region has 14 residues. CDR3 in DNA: TGCGCCAGCAGCTCAGGGGAGGCTGGAAACACCATATATTTT. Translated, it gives CASSSGEAGNTIYF. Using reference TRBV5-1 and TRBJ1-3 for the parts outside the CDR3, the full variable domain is KAGVTQTPRYLIKTRGQQVTLSCSPISGHRSVSWYQQTPGQGLQFLFEYFSETQRNKGNFPGRFSGRQFSNSRSEMNVSTLELGDSALYLCASSSGEAGNTIYFGEGSWLTVV.

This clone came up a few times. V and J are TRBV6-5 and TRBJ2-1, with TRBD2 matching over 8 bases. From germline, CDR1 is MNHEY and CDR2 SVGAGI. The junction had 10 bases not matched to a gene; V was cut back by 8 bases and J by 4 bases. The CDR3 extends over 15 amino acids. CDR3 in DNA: TGTGCCAGCCTGGCGGCTAGCGGGCGATACAATGAGCAGTTCTTC. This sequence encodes CASLAASGRYNEQFF.

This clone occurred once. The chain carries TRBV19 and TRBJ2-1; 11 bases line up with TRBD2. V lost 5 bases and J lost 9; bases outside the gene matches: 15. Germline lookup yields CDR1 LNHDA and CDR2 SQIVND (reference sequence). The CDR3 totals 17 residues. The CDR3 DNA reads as TGTGCCAGTAGTCTCCCCCCGGGTAGCGGGGGGGCCGGTGAGCAGTTCTTC. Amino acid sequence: CASSLPPGSGGAGEQFF.

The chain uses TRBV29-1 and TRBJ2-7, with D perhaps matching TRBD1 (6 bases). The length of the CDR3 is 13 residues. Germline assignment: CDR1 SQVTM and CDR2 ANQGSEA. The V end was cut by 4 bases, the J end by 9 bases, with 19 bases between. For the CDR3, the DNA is TGCAGCGTTGTAGGTGGGGGCCGTTCGTCGCAGTACTTC. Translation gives CSVVGGGRSSQYF.

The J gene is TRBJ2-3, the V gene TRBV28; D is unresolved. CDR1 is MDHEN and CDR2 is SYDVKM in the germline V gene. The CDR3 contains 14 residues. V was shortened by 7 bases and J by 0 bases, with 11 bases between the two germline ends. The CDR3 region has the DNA TGTGCCAGCACTGAGCAGCCAAGCACAGATACGCAGTATTTT. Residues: CASTEQPSTDTQYF.

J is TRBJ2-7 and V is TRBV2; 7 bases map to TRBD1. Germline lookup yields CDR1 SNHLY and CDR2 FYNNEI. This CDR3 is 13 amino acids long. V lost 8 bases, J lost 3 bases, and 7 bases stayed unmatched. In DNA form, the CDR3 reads TGTGCCAGCTTTTCCGGGACAGTCTACGAGCAGTACTTC. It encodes CASFSGTVYEQYF. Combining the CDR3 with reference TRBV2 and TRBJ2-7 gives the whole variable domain EPEVTQTPSHQVTQMGQEVILRCVPISNHLYFYWYRQILGQKVEFLVSFYNNEISEKSEIFDDQFSVERPDGSNFTLKIRSTKLEDSAMYFCASFSGTVYEQYFGPGTRLTVT.

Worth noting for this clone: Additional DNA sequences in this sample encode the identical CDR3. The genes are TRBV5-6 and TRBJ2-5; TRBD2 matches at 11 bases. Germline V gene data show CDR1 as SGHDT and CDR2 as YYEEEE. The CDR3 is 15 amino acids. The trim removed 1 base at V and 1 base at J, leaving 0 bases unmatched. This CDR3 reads CASSLTSGGQETQYF. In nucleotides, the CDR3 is TGTGCCAGCAGCTTGACTAGCGGGGGCCAAGAGACCCAGTACTTC.

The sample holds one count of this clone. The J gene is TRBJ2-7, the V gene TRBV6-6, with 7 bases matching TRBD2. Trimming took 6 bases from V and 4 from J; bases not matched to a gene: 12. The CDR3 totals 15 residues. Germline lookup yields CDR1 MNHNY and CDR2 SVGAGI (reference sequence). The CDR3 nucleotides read TGTGCCAGCAGGATACTGACCGGGACTAATTACGAGCAGTACTTC. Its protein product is CASRILTGTNYEQYF.

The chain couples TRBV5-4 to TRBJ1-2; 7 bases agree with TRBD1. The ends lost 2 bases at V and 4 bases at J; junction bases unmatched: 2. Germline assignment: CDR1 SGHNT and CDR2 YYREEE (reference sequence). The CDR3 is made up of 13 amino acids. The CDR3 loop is CASSFDRAYGYTF. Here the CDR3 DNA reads TGTGCCAGCAGCTTTGACAGGGCCTATGGCTACACCTTC. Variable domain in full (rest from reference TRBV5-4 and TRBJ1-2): ETGVTQSPTHLIKTRGQQVTLRCSSQSGHNTVSWYQQALGQGPQFIFQYYREEENGRGNFPPRFSGLQFPNYSSELNVNALELDDSALYLCASSFDRAYGYTFGSGTRLTVV.

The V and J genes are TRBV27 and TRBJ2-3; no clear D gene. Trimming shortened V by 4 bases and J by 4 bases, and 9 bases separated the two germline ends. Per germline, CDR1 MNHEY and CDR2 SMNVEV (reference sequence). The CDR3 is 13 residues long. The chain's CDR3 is CASSSPPADTQYF. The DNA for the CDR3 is TGTGCCAGCAGTTCCCCTCCAGCAGATACGCAGTATTTT.

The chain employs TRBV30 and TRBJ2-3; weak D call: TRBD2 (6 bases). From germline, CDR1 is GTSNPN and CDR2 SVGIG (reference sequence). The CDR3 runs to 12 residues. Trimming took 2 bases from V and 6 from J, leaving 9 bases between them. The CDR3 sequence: CAWSTAGDTQYF. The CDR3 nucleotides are TGTGCCTGGAGTACCGCGGGGGATACGCAGTATTTT.

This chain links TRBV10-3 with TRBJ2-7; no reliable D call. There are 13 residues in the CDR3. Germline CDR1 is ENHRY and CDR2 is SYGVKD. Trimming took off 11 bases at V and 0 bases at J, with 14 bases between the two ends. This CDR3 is CAVSYQNSYEQYF. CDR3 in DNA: TGTGCCGTCTCGTACCAGAACTCCTACGAGCAGTACTTC.

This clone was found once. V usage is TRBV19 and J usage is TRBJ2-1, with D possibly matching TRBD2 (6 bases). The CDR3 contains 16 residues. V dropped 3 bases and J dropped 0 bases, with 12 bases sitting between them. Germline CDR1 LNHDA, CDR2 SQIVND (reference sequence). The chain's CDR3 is CASSMISGYSYNEQFF. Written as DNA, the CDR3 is TGTGCCAGTAGTATGATTAGCGGTTACTCCTACAATGAGCAGTTCTTC.

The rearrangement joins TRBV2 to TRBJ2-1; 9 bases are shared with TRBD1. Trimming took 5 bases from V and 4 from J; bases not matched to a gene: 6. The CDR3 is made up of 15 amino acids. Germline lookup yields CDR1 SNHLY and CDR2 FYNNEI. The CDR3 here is CASSRDRGLYNEQFF. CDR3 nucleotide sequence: TGTGCCAGCAGTCGAGACAGGGGGTTATACAATGAGCAGTTCTTC.

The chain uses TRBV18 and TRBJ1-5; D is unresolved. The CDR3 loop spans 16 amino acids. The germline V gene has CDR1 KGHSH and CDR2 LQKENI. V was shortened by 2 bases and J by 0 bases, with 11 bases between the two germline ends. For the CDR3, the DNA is TGTGCCAGCTCACCAGGGCCAGGCGGTAGCAATCAGCCCCAGCATTTT. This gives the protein CASSPGPGGSNQPQHF.

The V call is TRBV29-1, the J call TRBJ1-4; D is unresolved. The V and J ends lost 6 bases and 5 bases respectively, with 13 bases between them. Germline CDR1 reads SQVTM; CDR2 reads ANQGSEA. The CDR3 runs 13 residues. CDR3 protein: CSVGRDPNEKLFF. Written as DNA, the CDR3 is TGCAGCGTCGGCCGGGATCCAAATGAAAAACTGTTTTTT.